This T cell receptor (beta chain) originates from a study of blood T cells in healthy people across ages. A second PCR of roughly 6 to 12 cycles used a sample-barcoded 5' primer and a J-beta primer mix. A template-switch adaptor with 12 random nucleotides tagged each cDNA molecule. Individual samples furnished no less than 3 million CDR3-containing paired-end reads apiece. TCRdb passed the 5' RACE reads through MiXCR, listing each CDR3 protein once. In the table there are approximately 730,000 distinct CDR3 sequences, about 53% of which are singletons. The CDR3 is 14 residues long. V lost 7 bases and J 3 bases, leaving 19 bases between the germline ends. The germline V gene encodes CDR1 DFQATT and CDR2 SNEGSKA (reference sequence). About 10 milliliters was the volume of peripheral blood drawn from each donor.

The chain employs TRBV20-1 and TRBJ2-7; D possibly uses TRBD1 or TRBD2 (5 bases each). Sequenced sample: blood. The origin of this receptor is a man older than 75 in good health. CDR3 loop: CSVSPGANIYEQYF. The CDR3 DNA follows: TGCAGTGTTTCGCCCGGGGCAAACATCTACGAGCAGTACTTC.